The 18 T cell receptor beta chains reported below all come from one sample, sequenced in a study of neoadjuvant anti-PD-1 for oral cavity cancer. The protocol was immunoSEQ multiplex PCR, while the TCRdb copy is restricted to in-frame clones and leaves out a portion. The sample consists of roughly 16,000 clones, around 66% of them appearing once. The starting material was PBMCs, obtained before nivolumab (anti-PD-1) treatment. These receptors all come from a person aged 35 to 85 with oral cavity squamous cell carcinoma.

The CDR3 DNA reads as TGTGCCAGTAGCACCGGGAGGGATGGGAGTACGCAGTATTTT. Its protein product is CASSTGRDGSTQYF. The V and J genes are TRBV19 and TRBJ2-3; 8 bases are a match to TRBD2. CDR3 length: 14 residues. With V trimmed by 6 bases and J by 8 bases, 10 bases remained unmatched. CDR1 is LNHDA and CDR2 is SQIVND in the germline V gene (reference sequence).

V and J are TRBV30 and TRBJ1-1; D may be TRBD1 (6 bases). Trimming stripped 0 bases from V and 6 bases from J, with 11 bases between. Germline-derived CDR1 and CDR2 are GTSNPN and SVGIG (reference sequence). The CDR3 contains 13 residues. CDR3 sequence (DNA): TGTGCCTGGAGTGTGGTTGGGACACCTGAAGCTTTCTTT. Protein sequence: CAWSVVGTPEAFF.

The chain uses TRBV19 and TRBJ2-7, with 7 bases identical to TRBD2. Germline V lookup: CDR1 LNHDA, CDR2 SQIVND (reference sequence). Germline trimming cut 1 base from V and 3 bases from J; bases unmatched to any gene: 0. This CDR3 is 13 amino acids long. The CDR3 loop is CASSIASGYEQYF. In DNA form, the CDR3 reads TGTGCCAGTAGTATAGCTAGCGGCTACGAGCAGTACTTC.

This clone was seen once. V gene TRBV4-1 combines with J gene TRBJ1-5, with no clear D. This CDR3 has 13 residues. With 1 base removed from V and 5 bases from J, the gap between germline ends came to 6 bases. The germline gives CDR1 MGHRA, CDR2 YSYEKL. The CDR3 spells CASSQVTHQPQHF. CDR3 coding DNA: TGCGCCAGCAGCCAAGTCACTCATCAGCCCCAGCATTTT.

The chain recombines TRBV6-5 with TRBJ2-1; D is unresolved. Germline loops: CDR1 MNHEY, CDR2 SVGAGI. V was clipped by 8 bases and J by 4 bases, with 12 bases between them. The CDR3 is 13 amino acids. The CDR3 protein is CASVGSTYNEQFF. CDR3 nucleotide sequence: TGTGCCAGCGTTGGTTCTACGTACAATGAGCAGTTCTTC.

The V gene is TRBV19, the J gene TRBJ1-1; 10 positions agree with TRBD1. This CDR3 spans 15 amino acids. Trimming took 5 bases from V and 0 from J; bases not matched to a gene: 3. CDR1 is LNHDA and CDR2 is SQIVND in the germline V gene (reference sequence). Written as DNA, the CDR3 is TGTGCCAGTAGTCGGGACAGGGGCTTGAACACTGAAGCTTTCTTT. Translation gives CASSRDRGLNTEAFF. Using reference TRBV19 and TRBJ1-1 for the parts outside the CDR3, the full variable domain is DGGITQSPKYLFRKEGQNVTLSCEQNLNHDAMYWYRQDPGQGLRLIYYSQIVNDFQKGDIAEGYSVSREKKESFPLTVTSAQKNPTAFYLCASSRDRGLNTEAFFGQGTRLTVV.

The rearrangement uses TRBV7-6 and TRBJ2-2; the D gene is possibly TRBD1 (5 bases). The germline V and J ends were trimmed by 2 bases and 4 bases, with 11 bases remaining between them. Germline assignment: CDR1 SGHVS and CDR2 FNYEAQ. The length of the CDR3 is 15 residues. CDR3 in amino acids: CASSLPDTLTGELFF. CDR3 nucleotides: TGTGCCAGCAGCTTACCGGACACGCTCACCGGGGAGCTGTTTTTT.

This chain joins TRBV4-2 and TRBJ1-1; 7 bases map to TRBD1. Trimming took 0 bases from V and 6 from J; bases not matched to a gene: 10. Germline V gives CDR1 LGHNA, CDR2 YNFKEQ. The CDR3 is made up of 16 amino acids. CDR3 sequence: CASSQEHDRDFSEAFF. The CDR3 DNA sequence: TGTGCCAGCAGCCAAGAACACGACAGGGATTTCTCTGAAGCTTTCTTT.

J is TRBJ2-5 and V is TRBV5-1; D remains unclear. In germline, CDR1 is SGHRS, CDR2 YFSETQ. This CDR3 is built from 14 residues. The ends were cut back, 1 base at V and 2 bases at J, with 9 bases in the middle. The CDR3 sequence is CASSLWRQQETQYF. CDR3 in DNA: TGCGCCAGCAGCTTGTGGAGACAACAAGAGACCCAGTACTTC.

The chain uses TRBV4-2 and TRBJ2-1; 13 bases are shared with TRBD2. The CDR3 extends over 16 amino acids. Germline CDR1 LGHNA, CDR2 YNFKEQ. The trim removed 0 bases at V and 14 bases at J, leaving 10 bases unmatched. CDR3 sequence: CASSQEFGTSGVSEFF. CDR3 coding DNA: TGTGCCAGCAGCCAAGAGTTCGGGACTAGCGGGGTGTCGGAGTTCTTC.

CDR3 sequence (DNA): TGTGCCAGCAGCTTGCGCCCGGAATCCTACAATGAGCAGTTCTTC. This translates into CASSLRPESYNEQFF. The chain recombines TRBV5-6 with TRBJ2-1; D not resolved. The CDR3 sequence is 15 residues long. The V end lost 1 base, the J end lost 1 base, and 9 bases lay between the germline ends. CDR1 is SGHDT and CDR2 is YYEEEE in the germline V gene.

The rearrangement links TRBV6-4 to TRBJ2-7; 9 positions agree with TRBD1. Germline CDR1 is MRHNA and CDR2 is SNTAGT. Trimming took 3 bases from V and 1 from J; bases not matched to a gene: 4. The CDR3 has 15 residues. The CDR3 region has the DNA TGTGCCAGCAGTGAAGACGGGACAGGGTCCTACGAGCAGTACTTC. Its translation: CASSEDGTGSYEQYF.

This chain links TRBV9 with TRBJ2-7; D may correspond to TRBD1 or TRBD2 (6 bases each). V was shortened by 6 bases and J by 2 bases, with 15 bases between the two germline ends. The germline V gene has CDR1 SGDLS and CDR2 YYNGEE. The CDR3 sequence is 14 residues long. This CDR3 reads CASNPQGGPYEQYF. DNA for the CDR3: TGTGCCAGCAACCCACAGGGAGGTCCCTACGAGCAGTACTTC. Full variable domain (missing parts from reference TRBV9 and TRBJ2-7): DSGVTQTPKHLITATGQRVTLRCSPRSGDLSVYWYQQSLDQGLQFLIQYYNGEERAKGNILERFSAQQFPDLHSELNLSSLELGDSALYFCASNPQGGPYEQYFGPGTRLTVT.

The V call is TRBV27, the J call TRBJ2-4; D unresolved. Deletions cut 2 bases from V and 0 bases from J, with 11 bases between. CDR1 and CDR2 from the germline V gene are MNHEY and SMNVEV (reference sequence). The CDR3 extends over 16 amino acids. The CDR3 region is CASSLAPGVAKNIQYF. In DNA form, the CDR3 reads TGTGCCAGCAGTTTAGCCCCTGGAGTAGCCAAAAACATTCAGTACTTC.

This clone was detected a few times. V and J are TRBV19 and TRBJ1-3; D is perhaps TRBD1 (5 bases). Germline V gene data show CDR1 as LNHDA and CDR2 as SQIVND (reference sequence). Trimming pared 4 bases from V and 0 bases from J, leaving 10 bases between. CDR3 length: 15 amino acids. The CDR3 DNA sequence: TGTGCCAGTAGTACGACAGTTCTCTCTGGAAACACCATATATTTT. Protein: CASSTTVLSGNTIYF.

The genes are TRBV5-1 and TRBJ2-3, with a tentative D call TRBD2 (6 bases). Germline CDR1 reads SGHRS; CDR2 reads YFSETQ. The CDR3 covers 13 residues. The V end lost 6 bases, the J end lost 0 bases, and 8 bases lay between the germline ends. The DNA for the CDR3 is TGCGCCAGCAAGGCGGGAAGCACAGATACGCAGTATTTT. This gives the protein CASKAGSTDTQYF.

The CDR3 sequence is CASSLVGDLYTEAFF. CDR3 nucleotide sequence: TGTGCCAGCAGCTTAGTAGGGGACCTATACACTGAAGCTTTCTTT. The chain combines TRBV7-6 with TRBJ1-1, with a tentative D call TRBD1 (5 bases). The CDR3 length is 15 residues. V lost 1 base and J 3 bases, leaving 12 bases between the germline ends. Per germline, CDR1 SGHVS and CDR2 FNYEAQ.

J is TRBJ1-2 and V is TRBV6-1; D perhaps matches TRBD1 (6 bases). V gave up 3 bases and J gave up 8 bases, with 13 bases separating them. The CDR3 runs 13 residues. Germline V gene sequence: CDR1 MNHNS, CDR2 SASEGT. The CDR3 bases are TGTGCCAGCAGTGAGGTGGGGGCAGAGGGCTACACCTTC. Translating gives CASSEVGAEGYTF.